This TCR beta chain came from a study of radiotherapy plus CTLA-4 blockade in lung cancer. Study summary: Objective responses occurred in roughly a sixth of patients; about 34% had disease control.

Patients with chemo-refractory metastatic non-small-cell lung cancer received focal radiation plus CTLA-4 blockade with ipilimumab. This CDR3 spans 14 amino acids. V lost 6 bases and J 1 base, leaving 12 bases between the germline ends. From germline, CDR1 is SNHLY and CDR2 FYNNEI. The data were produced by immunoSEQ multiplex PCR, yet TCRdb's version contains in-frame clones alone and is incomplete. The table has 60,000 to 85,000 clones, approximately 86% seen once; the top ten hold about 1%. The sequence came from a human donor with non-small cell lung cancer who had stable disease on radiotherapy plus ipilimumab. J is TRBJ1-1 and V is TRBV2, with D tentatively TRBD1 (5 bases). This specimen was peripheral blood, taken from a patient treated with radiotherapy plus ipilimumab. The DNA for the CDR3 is TGTGCCAGCAGCGATTTTGGGGGGAACACTGAAGCTTTCTTT. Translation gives CASSDFGGNTEAFF. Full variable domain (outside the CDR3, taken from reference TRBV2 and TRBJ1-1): EPEVTQTPSHQVTQMGQEVILRCVPISNHLYFYWYRQILGQKVEFLVSFYNNEISEKSEIFDDQFSVERPDGSNFTLKIRSTKLEDSAMYFCASSDFGGNTEAFFGQGTRLTVV.